A single sample gave rise to the 25 T cell receptor beta chains below, sequenced in a study of shared clonotypes between healthy human individuals. Sequencing used immunoSEQ multiplex PCR; TCRdb keeps in-frame clones, though not all of them. Of approximately 2.5 million clones listed, approximately 92% are singletons. Sequencing input: naive CD4+ T cells sorted from blood. The subset is: CD45RA+ positively selected. All receptors come from a man aged 18 to 30 in good health.

The chain combines TRBV19 with TRBJ1-6; D is perhaps TRBD1 (5 bases). The V and J ends lost 7 bases and 7 bases respectively, with 17 bases between them. The CDR3 spans 15 residues. Germline V CDR1 and CDR2: LNHDA, SQIVND (reference sequence). CDR3 residues: CASNQVGGNNSPLHF. The CDR3 nucleotides are TGTGCCAGTAACCAAGTCGGGGGAAACAATTCACCCCTCCACTTT.

This rearrangement joins TRBV4-3 to TRBJ2-7; 8 nucleotides agree with TRBD2. CDR3 length equals 14 residues. CDR1 and CDR2 from the germline V gene are LGHNA and YSLEER. Germline trimming cut 6 bases from V and 2 bases from J; bases unmatched to any gene: 6. The CDR3 here is CASSPGGGPYEQYF. In nucleotides, the CDR3 is TGCGCCAGCAGTCCGGGCGGGGGGCCCTACGAGCAGTACTTC.

This clone occurred once. The rearrangement uses TRBV30 and TRBJ2-2, with D maybe TRBD1 (5 bases). Per germline, CDR1 GTSNPN and CDR2 SVGIG (reference sequence). This CDR3 has 13 residues. Trimming took off 0 bases at V and 6 bases at J, with 8 bases between the two ends. The CDR3 is CAWSVQVPGELFF. In DNA form, the CDR3 reads TGTGCCTGGAGTGTACAGGTACCCGGGGAGCTGTTTTTT. Drawing the rest from reference TRBV30 and TRBJ2-2, the complete variable domain is SQTIHQWPATLVQPVGSPLSLECTVEGTSNPNLYWYRQAAGRGLQLLFYSVGIGQISSEVPQNLSASRPQDRQFILSSKKLLLSDSGFYLCAWSVQVPGELFFGEGSRLTVL.

A few counts support this clone. V gene TRBV5-1 combines with J gene TRBJ1-1; 11 bases align to TRBD1. V shed 4 bases, J shed 4 bases, and the junction held 3 bases outside the gene matches. Germline V CDR1 and CDR2: SGHRS, YFSETQ. CDR3 length: 14 residues. CDR3 sequence reads: CASSAGTGGTEAFF. CDR3 nucleotides: TGCGCCAGCAGCGCCGGGACAGGGGGCACTGAAGCTTTCTTT.

The gene calls are TRBV2 and TRBJ1-6; maybe TRBD1 (6 bases). V shed 1 base and J shed 4 bases, with 14 bases lying between them. The CDR3 sequence is 17 residues long. Germline lookup yields CDR1 SNHLY and CDR2 FYNNEI. CDR3 amino acids: CASSEVGLGAYNSPLHF. The CDR3 DNA is TGTGCCAGCAGTGAAGTAGGCCTGGGGGCTTATAATTCACCCCTCCACTTT.

The V and J genes are TRBV5-5 and TRBJ2-1, with a possible D match to TRBD2 (6 bases). This CDR3 comprises 15 residues. V lost 1 base and J 2 bases, leaving 10 bases between the germline ends. From germline, CDR1 is SGHKS and CDR2 YYEKEE (reference sequence). The CDR3 here is CASSLSGGTYNEQFF. The CDR3 DNA is TGTGCCAGCAGCTTGTCTGGAGGGACCTACAATGAGCAGTTCTTC.

The chain uses TRBV5-4 and TRBJ2-2; D might be TRBD1 (5 bases). Germline lookup yields CDR1 SGHNT and CDR2 YYREEE (reference sequence). The CDR3 runs 15 residues. V was trimmed by 7 bases and J by 2 bases, leaving 15 bases between them. The CDR3 sequence: CASEKGSDNTGELFF. The CDR3 DNA follows: TGTGCCAGCGAAAAGGGGTCAGACAACACCGGGGAGCTGTTTTTT.

The chain recombines TRBV5-1 with TRBJ1-3; D possibly corresponds to TRBD1 (6 bases). Germline V gene data show CDR1 as SGHRS and CDR2 as YFSETQ. V was cut by 5 bases and J by 1 base, with 13 bases left in between. The CDR3 runs 15 residues. The CDR3 is CASSMDTGSGNTIYF. The CDR3 DNA sequence: TGCGCCAGCAGTATGGACACAGGGTCTGGAAACACCATATATTTT.

The chain uses TRBV9 and TRBJ2-6; D possibly corresponds to TRBD1 (6 bases). The V end lost 3 bases, the J end lost 1 base, and 8 bases lay between the germline ends. The CDR3 sequence is 15 residues long. Germline values: CDR1 SGDLS, CDR2 YYNGEE. The CDR3, as DNA: TGTGCCAGCAGCGGACAGGTATCTGGGGCCAACGTCCTGACTTTC. Its protein product is CASSGQVSGANVLTF.

For this clone: At one end the junction does not follow the germline gene, possibly because of a read error. Other DNA sequences in this sample translate to the same CDR3. The chain joins TRBV7-9 to TRBJ2-7, with D possibly being TRBD1 or TRBD2 (6 bases each). This CDR3 has 14 amino acids. The germline gives CDR1 SEHNR, CDR2 FQNEAQ (reference sequence). Here the CDR3 reads CASSLEGGSYEQYF. The CDR3 DNA is TGTGCTAGCAGCTTAGAGGGGGGTTCCTACGAGCAGTACTTC.

The chain combines TRBV5-1 with TRBJ2-3; 10 nucleotides agree with TRBD2. CDR3 length: 15 amino acids. J lost 6 bases, V lost 4 bases, and 8 bases had no gene match. The germline gives CDR1 SGHRS, CDR2 YFSETQ. The CDR3 coding sequence is TGCGCCAGCAGCGTTACGGGACTAGCGTCGGATACGCAGTATTTT. This encodes CASSVTGLASDTQYF.

This clone was recorded a few times. This CDR3 is CAWSRGNEEKLFF. CDR3 sequence (DNA): TGTGCCTGGAGTAGGGGGAATGAGGAAAAACTGTTTTTT. The genes are TRBV30 and TRBJ1-4, with a tentative D call TRBD1 (6 bases). Germline loops: CDR1 GTSNPN, CDR2 SVGIG (reference sequence). This CDR3 spans 13 amino acids. V dropped 2 bases and J dropped 8 bases, with 12 bases sitting between them.

This chain joins TRBV6-1 and TRBJ2-5; D is perhaps TRBD2 (6 bases). V was pared by 3 bases and J by 3 bases, with 14 bases between. The CDR3 contains 15 residues. Germline CDR1 reads MNHNS; CDR2 reads SASEGT. CDR3 nucleotides: TGTGCCAGCAGTGAGCGGGACGGTCGAGAAGAGACCCAGTACTTC. Translated, it gives CASSERDGREETQYF.

The chain joins TRBV7-2 to TRBJ2-5; TRBD1 agrees at 7 bases. With 3 bases clipped from V and 2 bases from J, the junction kept 3 bases outside the gene matches. Germline V CDR1 and CDR2: SGHTA, FQGNSA. The CDR3 length is 14 residues. Here the CDR3 reads CASSFRGIQETQYF. The CDR3 DNA is TGTGCCAGCAGCTTCAGGGGGATTCAAGAGACCCAGTACTTC.

The chain carries TRBV19 and TRBJ1-2; no clear D. Germline V gene sequence: CDR1 LNHDA, CDR2 SQIVND (reference sequence). The CDR3 covers 16 residues. Trimming took 4 bases from V and 2 from J, leaving 17 bases between them. The CDR3 DNA reads TGTGCCAGTAGTACCCGGACTACGGCCCACAACTATGGCTACACCTTC. Its protein is CASSTRTTAHNYGYTF.

The chain employs TRBV4-1 and TRBJ1-4; maybe TRBD1 (5 bases). This CDR3 has 18 residues. Looked up from germline, CDR1 is MGHRA and CDR2 is YSYEKL. The V end was cut by 0 bases, the J end by 0 bases, with 14 bases between. The CDR3 spells CASSQESAKGATNEKLFF. In DNA, the CDR3 is TGCGCCAGCAGCCAAGAATCAGCAAAAGGGGCAACTAATGAAAAACTGTTTTTT.

The chain uses TRBV5-6 and TRBJ1-5, with D possibly matching TRBD1 (6 bases). This CDR3 contains 14 residues. The V end lost 5 bases, the J end lost 4 bases, and 13 bases lay between the germline ends. Germline loops: CDR1 SGHDT, CDR2 YYEEEE. DNA for the CDR3: TGTGCCAGCAGTAAAGGGGGGGGAAATCAGCCCCAGCATTTT. Amino acid sequence: CASSKGGGNQPQHF.

This clone was seen a single time. The genes are TRBV4-1 and TRBJ2-3; TRBD2 agrees at 8 bases. The CDR3 length is 15 residues. Germline lookup yields CDR1 MGHRA and CDR2 YSYEKL. V trimming: 5 bases; J trimming: 4 bases; junction bases outside the gene matches: 8. The CDR3 reads CASSAPLADPDTQYF. Written as DNA, the CDR3 is TGCGCCAGCAGCGCCCCACTAGCGGACCCAGATACGCAGTATTTT.

This chain's CDR3 is CATSLRTGGSYGYTF. In DNA, the CDR3 is TGTGCCACCAGCCTCCGGACAGGGGGCAGCTATGGCTACACCTTC. The J gene is TRBJ1-2, the V gene TRBV15; 11 nucleotides match TRBD1. The CDR3 runs to 15 residues. Germline CDR1 reads LNHNV; CDR2 reads YYDKDF (reference sequence). After removal of 5 bases from V and 4 bases from J, the junction contained 6 bases not matched to a gene.

V usage is TRBV19 and J usage is TRBJ2-2; 9 bases agree with TRBD1. Germline V gene data show CDR1 as LNHDA and CDR2 as SQIVND (reference sequence). Trimming at V came to 9 bases and at J to 8 bases, leaving 10 bases not matched to a gene. The CDR3 sequence is 14 residues long. The chain's CDR3 is CASEDRGVPGELFF. CDR3 sequence (DNA): TGTGCCAGCGAGGACAGGGGCGTCCCGGGGGAGCTGTTTTTT.

This chain joins TRBV4-2 and TRBJ1-4; no firm D call. Trimming removed 2 bases from V and 3 bases from J, with 10 bases in between. The CDR3 covers 15 residues. Germline V CDR1 and CDR2: LGHNA, YNFKEQ. CDR3 sequence reads: CASSQSGMANEKLFF. In DNA, the CDR3 is TGTGCCAGCAGCCAATCGGGGATGGCTAATGAAAAACTGTTTTTT.

The chain couples TRBV6-5 to TRBJ1-1, with D possibly matching TRBD1 (5 bases). The CDR3 runs 13 residues. Germline V gene data show CDR1 as MNHEY and CDR2 as SVGAGI. V was trimmed by 5 bases and J by 6 bases, leaving 13 bases between them. CDR3 residues: CASSQGRRPEAFF. As DNA, the CDR3 is TGTGCCAGCAGTCAGGGACGGCGCCCTGAAGCTTTCTTT.

This chain connects TRBV7-9 to TRBJ2-3; D perhaps matches TRBD2 (5 bases). Germline CDR1 reads SEHNR; CDR2 reads FQNEAQ (reference sequence). Between the trimmed V and J ends, which lost 3 bases and 0 bases, there was a span of 10 bases. The CDR3 loop spans 15 amino acids. Here the CDR3 reads CASSLSRASTDTQYF. The CDR3 DNA is TGTGCCAGCAGCTTGTCGAGGGCTAGCACAGATACGCAGTATTTT. The full variable domain, its missing parts supplied by reference TRBV7-9 and TRBJ2-3, is DTGVSQNPRHKITKRGQNVTFRCDPISEHNRLYWYRQTLGQGPEFLTYFQNEAQLEKSRLLSDRFSAERPKGSFSTLEIQRTEQGDSAMYLCASSLSRASTDTQYFGPGTRLTVL.

This clone was seen just once. The CDR3 loop reads CASSLAQGGSYNEQFF. As DNA, the CDR3 is TGTGCCAGCAGCTTAGCACAGGGAGGCTCCTACAATGAGCAGTTCTTC. The chain couples TRBV7-9 to TRBJ2-1; D tentatively fits TRBD1 or TRBD2 (6 bases each). Trimming shortened V by 0 bases and J by 0 bases, and 9 bases separated the two germline ends. Germline V gene sequence: CDR1 SEHNR, CDR2 FQNEAQ (reference sequence). The CDR3 spans 16 residues.

CDR3 in DNA: TGCGCCAGCAGGAAGAGTTCACACCAAGGGACAGGGGAGACAGATACGCAGTATTTT. This codes for CASRKSSHQGTGETDTQYF. The chain is built from TRBV10-1 and TRBJ2-3, with 10 bases identical to TRBD1. The CDR3 totals 19 residues. Germline trimming cut 6 bases from V and 3 bases from J; bases unmatched to any gene: 18. Germline V CDR1 and CDR2: WNHNN, SYGVQD (reference sequence).